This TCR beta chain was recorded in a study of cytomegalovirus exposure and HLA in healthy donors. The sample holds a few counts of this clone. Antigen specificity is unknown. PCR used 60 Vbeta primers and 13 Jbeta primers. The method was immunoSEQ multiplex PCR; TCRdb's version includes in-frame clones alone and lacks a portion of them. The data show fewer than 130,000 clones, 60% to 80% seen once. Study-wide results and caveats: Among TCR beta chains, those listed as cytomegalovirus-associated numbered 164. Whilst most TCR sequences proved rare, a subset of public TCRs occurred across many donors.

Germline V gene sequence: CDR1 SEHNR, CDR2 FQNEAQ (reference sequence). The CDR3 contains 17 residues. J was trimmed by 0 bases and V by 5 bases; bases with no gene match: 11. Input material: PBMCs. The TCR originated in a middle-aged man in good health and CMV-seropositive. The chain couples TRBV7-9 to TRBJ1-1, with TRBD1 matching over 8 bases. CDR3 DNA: TGTGCCAGCAGCCCTCTTGGGGACAGGACTTTGAACACTGAAGCTTTCTTT. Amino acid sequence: CASSPLGDRTLNTEAFF.